This TCR beta chain came from a study of blood T cells in healthy people across ages. In terms of origin and age, donors were healthy Caucasian individuals from Russia aged about 6 to 90. This clonotype was recorded many times. Germline loops: CDR1 SGDLS, CDR2 YYNGEE. The CDR3 totals 16 residues. V trimming: 2 bases; J trimming: 1 base; junction bases outside the gene matches: 0. The use of a sample-barcoded 5' primer and a J-beta primer mix characterized a second PCR of roughly 6 to 11 cycles. MiXCR was run by TCRdb on the 5' RACE reads, yielding one entry per CDR3 protein. The table includes 600,000 to 900,000 distinct CDR3 sequences, roughly 25% detected once. Separately, the same data were catalogued under a study of T cells of mothers and their children. From that second work: Reads obtained per mother exceeded 8.5 million TCR beta CDR3 reads, with about 3 million obtained per child. Evidence of persistent microchimeric T cell clones was absent.

The TCR comes from a boy between 10 and 17 years old in good health. What was sequenced was blood. This rearrangement joins TRBV9 to TRBJ2-5; 15 bases map to TRBD2. Here the CDR3 reads CASSVGLAGGQETQYF. For the CDR3, the DNA is TGTGCCAGCAGCGTGGGACTAGCGGGGGGCCAAGAGACCCAGTACTTC.